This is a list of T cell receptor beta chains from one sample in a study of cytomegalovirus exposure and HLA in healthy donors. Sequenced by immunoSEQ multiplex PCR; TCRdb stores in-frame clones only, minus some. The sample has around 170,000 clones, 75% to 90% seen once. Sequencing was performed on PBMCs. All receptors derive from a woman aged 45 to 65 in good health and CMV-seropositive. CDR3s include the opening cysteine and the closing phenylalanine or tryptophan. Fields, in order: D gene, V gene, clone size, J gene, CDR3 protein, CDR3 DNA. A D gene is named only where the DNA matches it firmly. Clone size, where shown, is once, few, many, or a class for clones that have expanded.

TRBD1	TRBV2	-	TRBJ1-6	CASSGGQAIRGSPLHF	TGTGCCAGCAGTGGGGGACAGGCGATTCGAGGTTCACCCCTCCACTTT
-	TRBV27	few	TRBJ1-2	CASSRGNYGYTF	TGTGCCAGCTCTCGGGGAAACTATGGCTACACCTTC
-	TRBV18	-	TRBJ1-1	CASSPLGAGTEAFF	TGTGCCAGCTCACCACTGGGGGCGGGCACTGAAGCTTTCTTT
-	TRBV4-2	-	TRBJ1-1	CASSQVQGRNTEAFF	TGTGCCAGCAGCCAAGTTCAGGGTAGGAACACTGAAGCTTTCTTT
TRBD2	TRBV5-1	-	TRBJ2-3	CASSLVGLAGDTQYF	TGCGCCAGCAGCTTGGTCGGACTAGCGGGAGATACGCAGTATTTT
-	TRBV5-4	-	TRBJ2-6	CASSFPLQVRSGANVLTF	TGTGCCAGCAGCTTTCCTTTACAGGTTCGCTCTGGGGCCAACGTCCTGACTTTC
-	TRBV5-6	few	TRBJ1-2	CASSRQVLNYGYTF	TGTGCCAGCAGTAGACAGGTCCTAAACTATGGCTACACCTTC
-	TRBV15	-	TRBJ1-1	CATSRSGIRAEAFF	TGTGCCACCAGCAGATCAGGGATCAGGGCTGAAGCTTTCTTT
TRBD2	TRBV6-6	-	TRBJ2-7	CASSGYTGGWDEQYF	TGTGCCAGCAGTGGGTATACGGGGGGGTGGGACGAGCAGTACTTC
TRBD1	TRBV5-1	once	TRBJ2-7	CASSNPGQGDEQYF	TGCGCCAGCAGCAATCCGGGACAGGGTGACGAGCAGTACTTC
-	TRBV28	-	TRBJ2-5	CASSFTSHQETQYF	TGTGCCAGCAGTTTCACATCCCACCAAGAGACCCAGTACTTC
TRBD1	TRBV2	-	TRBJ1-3	CASSKGQPSSGNTIYF	TGTGCCAGCAGTAAGGGACAGCCGTCCTCTGGAAACACCATATATTTT
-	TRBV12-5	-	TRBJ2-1	CASGLVAVGGLRSYNEQFF	TGTGCTAGTGGTTTGGTCGCGGTCGGGGGGCTCCGCTCCTACAATGAGCAGTTCTTC
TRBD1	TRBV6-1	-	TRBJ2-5	CASGENGQGRETQYF	TGTGCCAGCGGGGAGAATGGACAGGGAAGAGAGACCCAGTACTTC
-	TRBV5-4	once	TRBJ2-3	CASSLRDSDTQYF	TGTGCCAGCAGCTTACGAGACTCTGATACGCAGTATTTT
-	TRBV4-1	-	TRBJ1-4	CASSQDQGREKLFF	TGCGCCAGCAGCCAAGATCAGGGCAGGGAAAAACTGTTTTTT
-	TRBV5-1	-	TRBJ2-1	CASSPGLDNEQFF	TGCGCCAGCAGCCCCGGACTGGACAATGAGCAGTTCTTC
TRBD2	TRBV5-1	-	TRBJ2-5	CASSLGILAGNQETQYF	TGCGCCAGCAGCTTGGGTATCCTAGCGGGAAACCAAGAGACCCAGTACTTC
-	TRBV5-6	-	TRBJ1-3	CASSLGPGSGNTIYF	TGTGCCAGCAGCTTGGGGCCAGGCTCTGGAAACACCATATATTTT
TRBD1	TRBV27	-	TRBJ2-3	CASSPQGASTDTQYF	TGTGCCAGCAGTCCCCAGGGGGCTAGTACAGATACGCAGTATTTT
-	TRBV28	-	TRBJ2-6	CASSLSGANVLTF	TGTGCCAGCAGTCTTTCTGGGGCCAACGTCCTGACTTTC
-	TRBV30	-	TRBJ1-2	CAWSVLYGGRGYTF	TGTGCCTGGAGTGTACTTTACGGGGGACGGGGCTACACCTTC
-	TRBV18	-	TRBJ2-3	CASSPFIESTDTQYF	TGTGCCAGCTCACCTTTTATAGAGAGCACAGATACGCAGTATTTT
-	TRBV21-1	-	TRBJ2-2	CASSFRTGRQVF	TGTGCCAGCAGCTTTCGGACAGGCAGACAGGTTTTT
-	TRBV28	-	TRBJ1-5	CASNTFSSSRGNQPQHF	TGTGCCAGCAACACCTTTTCCTCATCTAGGGGGAATCAGCCCCAGCATTTT
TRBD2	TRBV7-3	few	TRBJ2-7	CASSIHGGGGSYEQYF	TGTGCCAGCAGCATCCACGGGGGGGGAGGATCCTACGAGCAGTACTTC
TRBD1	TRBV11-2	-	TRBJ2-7	CASSSNRGSYEQYF	TGTGCCAGCAGCTCCAACAGGGGTTCCTACGAGCAGTACTTC
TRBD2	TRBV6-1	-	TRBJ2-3	CASSIAGDTDTQYF	TGTGCCAGTTCGATAGCGGGGGACACAGATACGCAGTATTTT
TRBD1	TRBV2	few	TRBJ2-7	CAITGTDSYEQYF	TGTGCCATCACCGGGACAGACTCCTACGAGCAGTACTTC
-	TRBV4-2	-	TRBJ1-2	CASSQSASGEFYGYTF	TGTGCCAGCAGCCAATCGGCATCAGGGGAATTCTATGGCTACACCTTC
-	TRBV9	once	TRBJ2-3	CASSVTHFTDTQYF	TGTGCCAGCAGCGTAACCCACTTCACAGATACGCAGTATTTT
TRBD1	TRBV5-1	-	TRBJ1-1	CASSRDRVNTEAFF	TGCGCCAGCAGCCGGGACAGGGTGAACACTGAAGCTTTCTTT
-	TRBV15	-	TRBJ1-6	CATSRDRGVGSPLHF	TGTGCCACCAGCAGAGATAGGGGCGTGGGTTCACCCCTCCACTTT
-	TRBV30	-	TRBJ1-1	CAWSDRDEAFF	TGTGCCTGGAGTGACAGAGATGAAGCTTTCTTT
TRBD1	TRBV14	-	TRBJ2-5	CASSHLTGTGEKTQYF	TGTGCCAGCAGCCACCTCACCGGGACAGGGGAAAAGACCCAGTACTTC
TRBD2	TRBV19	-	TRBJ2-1	CASSSSTSGGTYNEQFF	TGTGCCAGTAGTTCTTCGACTAGCGGGGGGACCTACAATGAGCAGTTCTTC
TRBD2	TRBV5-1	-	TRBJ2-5	CASSQRGLAGGQETQYF	TGCGCCAGCAGCCAAAGGGGACTAGCGGGGGGCCAAGAGACCCAGTACTTC
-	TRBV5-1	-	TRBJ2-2	CASSLAGEGTGELFF	TGCGCCAGCAGCTTGGCTGGGGAAGGCACCGGGGAGCTGTTCTTT
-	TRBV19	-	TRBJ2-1	CASSIAHRSSYNEQFF	TGTGCCAGTAGTATAGCCCACCGGAGCTCCTACAATGAGCAGTTCTTC
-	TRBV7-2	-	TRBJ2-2	CASTYQGGNTGELFF	TGTGCCAGCACCTACCAGGGGGGGAACACCGGGGAGCTGTTTTTT
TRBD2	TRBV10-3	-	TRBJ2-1	CAIVASGGAGEQFF	TGTGCCATCGTGGCTAGCGGGGGGGCCGGGGAGCAGTTCTTC
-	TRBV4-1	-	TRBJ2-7	CASSHPGSSYEQYF	TGCGCCAGCAGCCATCCAGGAAGCTCCTACGAGCAGTACTTC
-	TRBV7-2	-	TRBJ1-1	CASSPLAQNTEAFF	TGTGCCAGCAGCCCCCTAGCCCAGAACACTGAAGCTTTCTTT
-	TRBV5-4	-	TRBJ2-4	CASSQDLGASKNIQYF	TGCGCCAGCAGCCAAGATCTTGGAGCGTCCAAAAACATTCAGTACTTC
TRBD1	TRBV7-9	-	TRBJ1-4	CASSLALGQGEKLFF	TGTGCCAGCAGCTTAGCATTGGGACAGGGTGAAAAACTGTTTTTT
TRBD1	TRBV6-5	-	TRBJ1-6	CASSPGTGSNSPLHF	TGTGCCAGCAGTCCCGGGACAGGGTCCAATTCACCCCTCCACTTT
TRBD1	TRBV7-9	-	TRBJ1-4	CASSLEGTGGKLFF	TGTGCCAGCAGCTTAGAAGGGACAGGGGGGAAACTGTTTTTT
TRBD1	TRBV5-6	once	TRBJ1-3	CASSLAARQGFTGNTIYF	TGTGCCAGCAGCTTGGCGGCACGACAGGGGTTCACTGGAAACACCATATATTTT
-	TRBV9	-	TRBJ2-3	CASSGPGTTQYF	TGTGCCAGCAGCGGACCGGGAACTACGCAGTATTTT
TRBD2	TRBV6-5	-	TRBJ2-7	CASRGLAGGHEQYF	TGTGCCAGCAGGGGACTAGCGGGGGGGCACGAGCAGTACTTC
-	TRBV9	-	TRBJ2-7	CASSVGGISYEQYF	TGTGCCAGCAGCGTAGGAGGGATCTCCTACGAGCAGTACTTC
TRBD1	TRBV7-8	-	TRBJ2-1	CASSPLGTAHEQFF	TGTGCCAGCAGCCCCTTAGGGACAGCCCATGAGCAGTTCTTC
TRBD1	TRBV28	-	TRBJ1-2	CASSLPGGLGYGYTF	TGTGCCAGCAGTTTACCAGGGGGCCTAGGCTATGGCTACACCTTC
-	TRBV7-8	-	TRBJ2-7	CASSLVIRQRFAYEQYF	TGTGCCAGCAGCTTAGTCATCCGACAAAGGTTCGCCTACGAGCAGTACTTC
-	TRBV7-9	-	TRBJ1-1	CASSTVPQRPDAFF	TGTGCCAGCAGCACAGTCCCACAGAGACCCGACGCTTTCTTT
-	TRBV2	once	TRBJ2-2	CASSGGGQGTGELFF	TGTGCCAGCAGTGGGGGAGGTCAGGGAACCGGGGAGCTGTTTTTT
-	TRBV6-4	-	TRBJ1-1	CASRPEPTVNTEAFF	TGTGCCAGCAGACCCGAACCGACAGTGAACACTGAAGCTTTCTTT
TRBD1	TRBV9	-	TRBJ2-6	CASSPRDRVSSGANVLTF	TGTGCCAGCAGCCCCCGGGACAGGGTCTCCTCTGGGGCCAACGTCCTGACTTTC
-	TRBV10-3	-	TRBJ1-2	CAISESEGYHGYTF	TGTGCCATCAGTGAGTCCGAGGGTTATCATGGCTACACCTTC
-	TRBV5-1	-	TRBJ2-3	CASSLGQRTDTQYF	TGCGCCAGCAGCTTGGGACAGCGCACAGATACGCAGTACTTT